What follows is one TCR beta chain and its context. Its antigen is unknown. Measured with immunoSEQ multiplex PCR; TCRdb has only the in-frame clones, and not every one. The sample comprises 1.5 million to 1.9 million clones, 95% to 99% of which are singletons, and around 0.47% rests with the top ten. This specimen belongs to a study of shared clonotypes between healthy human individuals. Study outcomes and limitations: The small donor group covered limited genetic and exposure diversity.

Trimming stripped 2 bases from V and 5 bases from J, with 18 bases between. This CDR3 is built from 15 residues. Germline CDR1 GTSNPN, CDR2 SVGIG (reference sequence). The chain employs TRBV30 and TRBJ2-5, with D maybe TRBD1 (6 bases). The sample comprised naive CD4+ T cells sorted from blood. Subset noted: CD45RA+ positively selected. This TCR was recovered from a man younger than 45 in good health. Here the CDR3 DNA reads TGTGCCTGGAGTCCAGGGGCGAAGTGGTGGGAGACCCAGTACTTC. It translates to CAWSPGAKWWETQYF.